This T cell receptor beta chain is drawn from a study of blood T cell repertoires in COVID-19. The CDR3 totals 20 residues. With 0 bases clipped from V and 0 bases from J, the junction kept 8 bases outside the gene matches. Germline values: CDR1 SGHAT, CDR2 FQNNGV. The assay was immunoSEQ multiplex PCR, and TCRdb's table has in-frame clones only and misses some. The data contain 350,000 to 500,000 clones, about 88% of them seen just once; the ten biggest clones take up less than 1.5%. The source is a woman aged 18 to 35 who had been exposed to COVID-19. The sequencing sample was made of PBMCs or T cells enriched from blood (not recorded which). The chain has TRBV11-2 and TRBJ2-1; 13 nucleotides agree with TRBD2. The CDR3 here is CASSLDRWTSGSSSYNEQFF. As DNA, the CDR3 is TGTGCCAGCAGCTTAGATCGTTGGACTAGCGGGAGCAGCTCCTACAATGAGCAGTTCTTC.